Listed here is a single T cell receptor beta chain. This sample is drawn from a study of shared clonotypes between healthy human individuals. Using immunoSEQ multiplex PCR, the repertoire was profiled, and TCRdb retains in-frame clones only, with some absent. Of approximately 2.5 million clones listed, more than 85% are singletons. This clonotype was sampled from a man aged 18 to 30 in good health. Some clones in this sample may be carry-over from other donors' samples. The sequencing sample was made of naive CD4+ T cells from PBMCs. As for subset: CD45RA+ positively selected.

As DNA, the CDR3 is TGCGCCAGCAGCCCTAGGACAGAAGCGATTACCTATGGCTACACCTTC. It is translated as CASSPRTEAITYGYTF. This chain connects TRBV5-1 to TRBJ1-2, with D possibly TRBD1 on 6 matching bases. Germline V gene lookup returns CDR1 SGHRS and CDR2 YFSETQ. This CDR3 region has 16 residues. V dropped 4 bases and J dropped 4 bases, with 20 bases sitting between them.